This T cell receptor (beta chain) is drawn from a study of blood T cell repertoires in COVID-19. The wider study: Acute and convalescent COVID-19 samples came from the United States, Italy and Spain.

CDR1 is SNHLY, CDR2 FYNNEI, per germline. V was clipped by 3 bases and J by 0 bases, with 8 bases between them. The length of the CDR3 is 15 residues. Produced via immunoSEQ multiplex PCR; TCRdb's table is partial and in-frame only. The repertoire consists of about 400,000 clones, with 70% to 90% occurring once and the leading ten covering 2% to 2.5%. V and J are TRBV2 and TRBJ1-4; perhaps TRBD1 as D (5 bases). Sequencing input: PBMCs or T cells enriched from blood (not recorded which). The receptor was derived from a woman aged 40 to 50 with acute COVID-19. CDR3 protein: CASSETGATNEKLFF. CDR3 in DNA: TGTGCCAGCAGTGAGACGGGGGCAACTAATGAAAAACTGTTTTTT.